The present T cell receptor beta chain was sequenced within a study of response to subunit inactivated influenza vaccine. This clonotype has at least ten counts. What it binds is unknown. Each CDR3 protein is one row after TCRdb ran MiXCR on the RT-PCR reads. Altogether approximately 490,000 distinct CDR3 sequences are present, approximately 6.9% being singletons, with the ten largest covering 10% to 15%. Germline CDR1 is MNHNS and CDR2 is SASEGT. The CDR3 runs 15 residues. Deletions cut 6 bases from V and 2 bases from J, with 16 bases between. Study-wide results and caveats: Authors proposed each seasonal influenza vaccination draws in few new T cells.

The chain combines TRBV6-1 with TRBJ1-2; TRBD1 is a possible D gene (5 bases). Sequences were derived from PBMCs from blood, sampled less than 30 months after vaccination. The clonotype originates from a man aged 45 to 75 who received an inactivated influenza vaccine. The chain's CDR3 is CASRSGRRTNYGYTF. For the CDR3, the DNA is TGTGCCAGCAGGTCGGGACGGAGAACCAACTATGGCTACACCTTC.